The 15 T cell receptor beta chains presented below share a single source sample, sequenced in a study of blood T cell repertoires in COVID-19. Here immunoSEQ multiplex PCR was the method, and the copy in TCRdb shows in-frame clones only, minus some. The sample has over 100,000 clones; over 75% are singletons. Sequenced material: peripheral blood. These receptors all come from a man aged 80 or over with acute or convalescent COVID-19.

V gene TRBV5-4 combines with J gene TRBJ2-7, with TRBD2 identical over 8 bases. CDR1 is SGHNT and CDR2 is YYREEE in the germline V gene (reference sequence). V shed 4 bases and J 4 bases; nucleotides not matched to a gene: 4. The CDR3 sequence is 13 residues long. The CDR3 sequence: CASSPPGGYEQYF. The CDR3 DNA reads TGTGCCAGCAGCCCCCCGGGGGGGTACGAGCAGTACTTC.

The chain combines TRBV11-1 with TRBJ2-2; possible D gene TRBD1, 6 bases. Germline assignment: CDR1 SGHAT and CDR2 FQDESV (reference sequence). With 1 base removed from V and 2 bases from J, the gap between germline ends came to 11 bases. This CDR3 has 16 residues. The CDR3: CASSLGGGANTGELFF. The CDR3, as DNA: TGTGCCAGCAGCTTAGGTGGGGGCGCCAACACCGGGGAGCTGTTTTTT.

This clone was seen once. The chain links TRBV4-2 to TRBJ2-1; 7 nucleotides line up with TRBD1. Germline V gene sequence: CDR1 LGHNA, CDR2 YNFKEQ. V was clipped by 0 bases and J by 2 bases; unmatched bases: 7. This CDR3 region has 17 residues. CDR3 sequence (DNA): TGTGCCAGCAGCCAAGAGAGGACAGGTACAACCTACAATGAGCAGTTCTTC. Encoded protein: CASSQERTGTTYNEQFF.

This chain connects TRBV2 to TRBJ1-5; 8 positions match TRBD1. The trim removed 6 bases at V and 7 bases at J, leaving 8 bases unmatched. The CDR3 sequence is 14 residues long. Germline V gene sequence: CDR1 SNHLY, CDR2 FYNNEI. CDR3 loop: CASSVGQGRQPQHF. The CDR3 DNA sequence: TGTGCCAGCAGCGTCGGACAGGGACGCCAGCCCCAGCATTTT.

V and J are TRBV9 and TRBJ1-1; 11 bases line up with TRBD1. The CDR3 contains 16 residues. Germline-derived CDR1 and CDR2 are SGDLS and YYNGEE. Trimming removed 2 bases from V and 5 bases from J; junction bases left unmatched: 8. CDR3 nucleotide sequence: TGTGCCAGCAGCGTGGGATGGACAGGGGGCTTGACTGAAGCTTTCTTT. This sequence encodes CASSVGWTGGLTEAFF.

The V and J genes are TRBV14 and TRBJ2-2, with 8 bases matching TRBD2. The junction had 6 bases not matched to a gene; V was cut back by 4 bases and J by 8 bases. Germline V gene lookup returns CDR1 SGHDN and CDR2 FVKESK. The CDR3 is made up of 14 amino acids. The CDR3 region is CASSPGLALGELFF. The CDR3 DNA follows: TGTGCCAGCAGCCCCGGACTAGCTTTGGGGGAGCTGTTTTTT.

The genes are TRBV9 and TRBJ2-1, with TRBD2 matching 8 bases. The CDR3 totals 17 residues. Germline V gives CDR1 SGDLS, CDR2 YYNGEE. V lost 0 bases and J lost 3; bases outside the gene matches: 8. CDR3 amino acids: CASSVGAAGGIYNEQFF. In DNA, the CDR3 is TGTGCCAGCAGCGTAGGGGCGGCGGGAGGTATCTACAATGAGCAGTTCTTC.

This clone was picked up one time. The CDR3 region has the DNA TGTGCCAGCAGTTACAGGGACAGGGGGAACTATGGCTACACCTTC. Encoded protein: CASSYRDRGNYGYTF. The rearrangement uses TRBV6-5 and TRBJ1-2; 11 bases are shared with TRBD1. The CDR3 loop spans 15 amino acids. In germline, CDR1 is MNHEY, CDR2 SVGAGI. V gave up 2 bases and J gave up 2 bases; unmatched junction bases: 1.

The V call is TRBV27, the J call TRBJ1-2; D gene unclear. CDR1 is MNHEY, CDR2 SMNVEV, per germline (reference sequence). V dropped 5 bases and J dropped 6 bases, with 13 bases sitting between them. The CDR3 loop spans 13 amino acids. CDR3 residues: CASSTRLMDGYTF. DNA of the CDR3: TGTGCCAGCAGTACTCGCCTGATGGATGGCTACACCTTC.

The J gene is TRBJ1-1, the V gene TRBV24-1, with 8 bases identical to TRBD1. CDR1 is KGHDR, CDR2 SFDVKD, per germline. This CDR3 is built from 13 residues. Germline trimming cut 6 bases from V and 3 bases from J; bases unmatched to any gene: 2. The CDR3 is CATSLTGDTEAFF. The CDR3 DNA is TGTGCCACCAGTTTGACAGGGGACACTGAAGCTTTCTTT.

This clone was observed a handful of times. V usage is TRBV7-2 and J usage is TRBJ2-3; maybe TRBD2 (6 bases). Per germline, CDR1 SGHTA and CDR2 FQGNSA. The V and J ends lost 5 bases and 1 base respectively, with 16 bases between them. The CDR3 extends over 16 amino acids. The CDR3 region is CASSPTSSSRTDTQYF. The CDR3, as DNA: TGTGCCAGCAGCCCTACTAGCTCCTCCCGCACAGATACGCAGTATTTT.

This sequence joins TRBV1 and TRBJ2-3; TRBD2, the table's D call, lacks a check against the DNA. TRBV1 is annotated as a pseudogene. The CDR3 is made up of 15 amino acids. CDR3 DNA sequence: TGCACCAGCAGCCAACCGGGACTACTCACAGATACGCAGTATTTT. This encodes CTSSQPGLLTDTQYF.

This chain joins TRBV12-5 and TRBJ2-1, with D tentatively TRBD1 (6 bases). Germline V lookup: CDR1 LGHNT, CDR2 FRNRAP. The CDR3 spans 17 residues. V gave up 5 bases and J gave up 2 bases, with 19 bases separating them. CDR3: CASGPAQGQRPYNEQFF. Here the CDR3 DNA reads TGTGCTAGTGGTCCCGCCCAGGGACAAAGACCCTACAATGAGCAGTTCTTC.

This clone was picked up one time. The chain links TRBV5-1 to TRBJ2-5; 10 positions match TRBD2. Trimming removed 2 bases from V and 5 bases from J; junction bases left unmatched: 6. CDR1 is SGHRS and CDR2 is YFSETQ in the germline V gene. The CDR3 is 15 residues long. CDR3 sequence reads: CASSLAGGPYETQYF. The CDR3 nucleotides are TGCGCCAGCAGCTTAGCGGGAGGGCCTTATGAGACCCAGTACTTC.

The J gene is TRBJ1-1, the V gene TRBV12-3 or TRBV12-4, with D possibly TRBD1 on 5 matching bases. Trimming took 7 bases from V and 4 from J, leaving 10 bases between them. CDR3 length equals 12 residues. In nucleotides, the CDR3 is TGTGCCAGCAAGGGGCCGTTCACTGAAGCTTTCTTT. Encoded protein: CASKGPFTEAFF.